Listed below are T cell receptor beta chains from one sample, sequenced in a study of cytomegalovirus exposure and HLA in healthy donors. Produced via immunoSEQ multiplex PCR; TCRdb's table is partial and in-frame only. The data contain 150,000 to 200,000 clones, around 80% of them singletons. The sequenced material came from PBMCs. The origin of the receptors is a male donor in good health and CMV-seropositive. Both conserved end residues are part of each CDR3. A D gene is named only where the DNA matches it firmly. A clone size is listed for some rows: how often the clone was seen (once, few, many), or a class if it is expanded.

d_gene: TRBD1; abundance: -; j_gene: TRBJ1-4; len: 13; v_gene: TRBV6-5; CDR3aa: CASSRDSMKTLFF; CDR3nt: TGTGCCAGCAGCCGGGACAGTATGAAAACGCTGTTTTTT
d_gene: -; abundance: -; j_gene: TRBJ2-1; len: 16; v_gene: TRBV28; CDR3aa: CAASSRGAGRKGEQFF; CDR3nt: TGTGCCGCCAGCAGTCGAGGGGCGGGAAGGAAGGGTGAGCAGTTCTTC
d_gene: -; abundance: -; j_gene: TRBJ1-1; len: 14; v_gene: TRBV7-9; CDR3aa: CASSRTSRNTEAFF; CDR3nt: TGTGCCAGCAGCCGAACTAGTCGGAACACTGAAGCTTTCTTT
d_gene: TRBD2; abundance: -; j_gene: TRBJ2-1; len: 16; v_gene: TRBV9; CDR3aa: CASSARGLAGYNEQFF; CDR3nt: TGTGCCAGCAGCGCAAGGGGACTAGCGGGTTACAATGAGCAGTTCTTC
d_gene: -; abundance: -; j_gene: TRBJ2-5; len: 13; v_gene: TRBV5-1; CDR3aa: CASSSTGQETQYF; CDR3nt: TGCGCCAGCAGCTCGACAGGCCAGGAGACCCAGTACTTC
d_gene: -; abundance: -; j_gene: TRBJ2-7; len: 13; v_gene: TRBV28; CDR3aa: CASSFGPGYEQYF; CDR3nt: TGTGCCAGCAGTTTCGGCCCGGGCTACGAGCAGTACTTC
d_gene: -; abundance: -; j_gene: TRBJ2-7; len: 11; v_gene: TRBV5-1; CDR3aa: CASRKQGEQYF; CDR3nt: TGCGCCAGTCGAAAACAGGGCGAGCAGTACTTC
d_gene: TRBD2; abundance: -; j_gene: TRBJ2-1; len: 16; v_gene: TRBV28; CDR3aa: CASSLIMSGNYNEQFF; CDR3nt: TGTGCCAGCAGTTTGATCATGAGCGGGAATTACAATGAGCAGTTCTTC
d_gene: TRBD1; abundance: -; j_gene: TRBJ1-2; len: 15; v_gene: TRBV19; CDR3aa: CASSRRGGQGYGYTF; CDR3nt: TGTGCCAGTAGTCGAAGGGGGGGACAGGGTTATGGCTACACCTTC
d_gene: -; abundance: -; j_gene: TRBJ2-7; len: 11; v_gene: TRBV20-1; CDR3aa: CSARVVYEQYF; CDR3nt: TGCAGTGCTAGAGTAGTCTACGAGCAGTACTTC
d_gene: -; abundance: -; j_gene: TRBJ2-3; len: 15; v_gene: TRBV5-4; CDR3aa: CASSSTIDSTDTQYF; CDR3nt: TGTGCCAGCAGCTCTACTATAGACAGCACAGATACGCAGTATTTT
d_gene: -; abundance: -; j_gene: TRBJ2-1; len: 16; v_gene: TRBV4-2; CDR3aa: CASSPGELLSYNEQFF; CDR3nt: TGTGCCAGCAGCCCCGGGGAGTTGTTATCCTACAATGAGCAGTTCTTC
d_gene: -; abundance: -; j_gene: TRBJ1-2; len: 14; v_gene: TRBV15; CDR3aa: CATSRAKPNYGYTF; CDR3nt: TGTGCCACCAGCAGAGCAAAGCCCAACTATGGCTACACCTTC
d_gene: -; abundance: -; j_gene: TRBJ1-2; len: 17; v_gene: TRBV10-3; CDR3aa: CAISESLGGDSNYGYTF; CDR3nt: TGTGCCATCAGTGAGTCGTTGGGGGGAGATTCTAACTATGGCTACACCTTC
d_gene: -; abundance: -; j_gene: TRBJ2-7; len: 14; v_gene: TRBV5-1; CDR3aa: CASSLIGGAYEQYF; CDR3nt: TGCGCCAGCAGCTTGATCGGGGGAGCCTACGAGCAGTACTTC
d_gene: TRBD1; abundance: -; j_gene: TRBJ2-3; len: 14; v_gene: TRBV27; CDR3aa: CASSRGPPTDTQYF; CDR3nt: TGTGCCAGCTCAAGGGGGCCCCCCACAGATACGCAGTATTTT
d_gene: -; abundance: -; j_gene: TRBJ2-2; len: 13; v_gene: TRBV19; CDR3aa: CASSRRGPGELFF; CDR3nt: TGTGCCAGTAGCCGGCGAGGGCCCGGGGAGCTGTTTTTT
d_gene: TRBD1; abundance: -; j_gene: TRBJ1-2; len: 13; v_gene: TRBV19; CDR3aa: CASSIDPGQSYTF; CDR3nt: TGTGCCAGTAGTATAGACCCGGGACAGAGCTACACCTTC
d_gene: -; abundance: -; j_gene: TRBJ2-3; len: 14; v_gene: TRBV10-3; CDR3aa: CANSDSRAADTQYF; CDR3nt: TGTGCCAACTCGGACTCCCGGGCGGCAGATACGCAGTATTTT
d_gene: TRBD1; abundance: -; j_gene: TRBJ2-7; len: 13; v_gene: TRBV29-1; CDR3aa: CSVAMTGIYEQYF; CDR3nt: TGCAGCGTTGCCATGACAGGGATCTACGAGCAGTACTTC
d_gene: -; abundance: -; j_gene: TRBJ1-6; len: 14; v_gene: TRBV29-1; CDR3aa: CSVSFGTGNSPLHF; CDR3nt: TGCAGCGTTTCCTTCGGAACAGGGAATTCACCCCTCCACTTT
d_gene: -; abundance: few; j_gene: TRBJ1-2; len: 13; v_gene: TRBV29-1; CDR3aa: CSVEIGRGGGYTF; CDR3nt: TGCAGCGTTGAAATAGGCAGGGGTGGTGGCTACACCTTC
d_gene: TRBD1; abundance: few; j_gene: TRBJ1-6; len: 13; v_gene: TRBV30; CDR3aa: CASGQETNSPLHF; CDR3nt: TGTGCCTCGGGACAGGAGACTAATTCACCCCTCCACTTT
d_gene: TRBD2; abundance: -; j_gene: TRBJ2-3; len: 16; v_gene: TRBV13; CDR3aa: CASTEWTSGSTDTQYF; CDR3nt: TGTGCCAGCACTGAGTGGACTAGCGGTAGCACAGATACGCAGTATTTT